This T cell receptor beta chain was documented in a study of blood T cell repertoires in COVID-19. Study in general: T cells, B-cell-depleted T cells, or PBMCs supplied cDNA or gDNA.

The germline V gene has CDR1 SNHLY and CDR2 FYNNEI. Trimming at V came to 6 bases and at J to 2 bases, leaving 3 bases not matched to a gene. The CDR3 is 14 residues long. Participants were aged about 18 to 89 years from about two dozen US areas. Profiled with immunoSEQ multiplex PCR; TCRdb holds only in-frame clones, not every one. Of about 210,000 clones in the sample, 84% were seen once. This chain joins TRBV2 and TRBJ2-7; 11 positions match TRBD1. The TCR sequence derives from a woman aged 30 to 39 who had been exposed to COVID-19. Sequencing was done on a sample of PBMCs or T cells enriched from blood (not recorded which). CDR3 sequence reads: CASSRDRGAYEQYF. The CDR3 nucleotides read TGTGCCAGCAGCCGGGACAGGGGGGCCTACGAGCAGTACTTC.